Shown below are 23 T cell receptor beta chains from a single sample sequenced in a study of shared clonotypes between healthy human individuals. The repertoire was sequenced with immunoSEQ multiplex PCR; TCRdb's copy has only in-frame clones and lacks some. The table has hundreds of thousands of clones, around 77% seen once. The sample consisted of PBMCs. Every receptor here comes from a woman aged 40 to 50 in good health. Some clones in this sample may be carry-over from other donors' samples.

This clone was counted ten times or more. Other DNA sequences of this sample code for an identical CDR3. CDR3 sequence reads: CAWSVQRGSSPLHF. CDR3 coding DNA: TGTGCCTGGAGTGTACAGCGGGGAAGCTCACCCCTCCACTTT. V gene TRBV30 combines with J gene TRBJ1-6; no clear D. The CDR3 consists of 14 residues. From germline, CDR1 is GTSNPN and CDR2 SVGIG (reference sequence). V gave up 0 bases and J gave up 10 bases, with 13 bases separating them.

The chain couples TRBV4-1 to TRBJ2-5; 7 nucleotides match TRBD1. This CDR3 is built from 15 residues. The trim removed 1 base at V and 13 bases at J, leaving 15 bases unmatched. The germline CDR1 and CDR2 sequences are MGHRA and YSYEKL. The CDR3 here is CASSQGDRATSPGYF. As DNA, the CDR3 is TGCGCCAGCAGCCAAGGAGACAGGGCCACATCCCCCGGGTACTTC.

This clone has just one count. The rearrangement joins TRBV7-9 to TRBJ2-5; possibly TRBD2 for D (5 bases). Germline lookup yields CDR1 SEHNR and CDR2 FQNEAQ (reference sequence). Deletions cut 1 base from V and 2 bases from J, with 8 bases between. This CDR3 comprises 14 residues. CDR3 protein: CASSLVEGQETQYF. CDR3 DNA sequence: TGTGCCAGCAGCTTAGTAGAGGGACAAGAGACCCAGTACTTC. Based on the CDR3 plus reference TRBV7-9 and TRBJ2-5, the full variable domain is DTGVSQNPRHKITKRGQNVTFRCDPISEHNRLYWYRQTLGQGPEFLTYFQNEAQLEKSRLLSDRFSAERPKGSFSTLEIQRTEQGDSAMYLCASSLVEGQETQYFGPGTRLLVL.

Details on this clone: With a far larger clone one base away, a read error is the likely cause. The rearrangement joins TRBV30 to TRBJ1-1, with unresolved D. The CDR3 extends over 13 amino acids. CDR1 is GTSNPN, CDR2 SVGIG, per germline (reference sequence). The ends were cut back, 0 bases at V and 5 bases at J, with 10 bases in the middle. The CDR3 bases are TGTGCCTGGAGTGTATTACTAGGAACTGAAGCTTTCTTT. Its protein product is CAWSVLLGTEAFF. The variable domain in full, with the rest retrieved from reference TRBV30 and TRBJ1-1, is SQTIHQWPATLVQPVGSPLSLECTVEGTSNPNLYWYRQAAGRGLQLLFYSVGIGQISSEVPQNLSASRPQDRQFILSSKKLLLSDSGFYLCAWSVLLGTEAFFGQGTRLTVV.

V gene TRBV28 combines with J gene TRBJ1-1, with D tentatively TRBD1 (6 bases). The CDR3 has 14 residues. The germline CDR1 and CDR2 sequences are MDHEN and SYDVKM. Trimming pared 7 bases from V and 4 bases from J, leaving 16 bases between. For the CDR3, the DNA is TGTGCCAGCAAGAAGGGGGGTGTTAGCACTGAAGCTTTCTTT. Translating it yields CASKKGGVSTEAFF.

This rearrangement joins TRBV18 to TRBJ2-1; possibly TRBD2 for D (9 bases). CDR3 length: 17 residues. Trimming removed 5 bases from V and 2 bases from J, with 19 bases in between. The V gene's germline CDR1 is KGHSH and CDR2 LQKENI. The CDR3 nucleotides are TGTGCCAGCTCATCCACAGGGGGACTAGCCCCCTACAATGAGCAGTTCTTC. Translated, it gives CASSSTGGLAPYNEQFF. Together with reference TRBV18 and TRBJ2-1, the CDR3 gives the full variable domain: NAGVMQNPRHLVRRRGQEARLRCSPMKGHSHVYWYRQLPEEGLKFMVYLQKENIIDESGMPKERFSAEFPKEGPSILRIQQVVRGDSAAYFCASSSTGGLAPYNEQFFGPGTRLTVL.

This clone has a handful of counts. V is TRBV30 and J is TRBJ2-5; D perhaps matches TRBD1 (5 bases). Germline CDR1 is GTSNPN and CDR2 is SVGIG (reference sequence). This CDR3 comprises 12 residues. Trimming removed 2 bases from V and 5 bases from J, with 9 bases in between. The CDR3 DNA sequence: TGTGCCTGGAGTCTTAGGGGTGAGACCCAGTACTTC. The encoded protein is CAWSLRGETQYF.

This chain uses TRBV5-4 with TRBJ2-3; 7 bases fit TRBD2. There are 16 residues in the CDR3. Germline assignment: CDR1 SGHNT and CDR2 YYREEE (reference sequence). Trimming at V came to 4 bases and at J to 0 bases, leaving 8 bases not matched to a gene. The CDR3 sequence is CASSRRGGRSTDTQYF. CDR3 DNA sequence: TGTGCCAGCAGCCGACGGGGCGGGAGAAGCACAGATACGCAGTATTTT. Drawing the rest from reference TRBV5-4 and TRBJ2-3, the complete variable domain is ETGVTQSPTHLIKTRGQQVTLRCSSQSGHNTVSWYQQALGQGPQFIFQYYREEENGRGNFPPRFSGLQFPNYSSELNVNALELDDSALYLCASSRRGGRSTDTQYFGPGTRLTVL.

CDR3 DNA sequence: TGTGCCAGCAGCGTAGAGTCTAGCGGCTCCTACAATGAGCAGTTCTTC. Translating gives CASSVESSGSYNEQFF. This chain joins TRBV9 and TRBJ2-1; 7 bases match TRBD2. The CDR3 contains 16 residues. The J segment lost 0 bases and the V segment lost 0 bases, leaving 3 bases of the junction unmatched. The germline V gene has CDR1 SGDLS and CDR2 YYNGEE.

The CDR3 reads CASRAVEAFF. CDR3 in DNA: TGTGCCAGCAGAGCGGTTGAAGCTTTCTTT. The chain joins TRBV6-6 to TRBJ1-1, with D hard to call. Per germline, CDR1 MNHNY and CDR2 SVGAGI (reference sequence). The CDR3 contains 10 residues. With 6 bases removed from V and 7 bases from J, the gap between germline ends came to 6 bases.

The gene calls are TRBV7-2 and TRBJ2-5, with a possible D match to TRBD2 (6 bases). Germline-derived CDR1 and CDR2 are SGHTA and FQGNSA. There are 14 residues in the CDR3. The V end lost 1 base, the J end lost 4 bases, and 10 bases lay between the germline ends. In DNA, the CDR3 is TGTGCCAGCAGCTTAGTAGGGACTGGAGAGACCCAGTACTTC. Protein: CASSLVGTGETQYF.

The V and J genes are TRBV29-1 and TRBJ2-5, with unresolved D. The germline gives CDR1 SQVTM, CDR2 ANQGSEA. CDR3 length: 12 residues. V was trimmed by 6 bases and J by 2 bases, leaving 10 bases between them. Written as DNA, the CDR3 is TGCAGCGTCGGACGGAGACAAGAGACCCAGTACTTC. Its translation: CSVGRRQETQYF.

The chain has TRBV7-7 and TRBJ2-6; D call uncertain. V lost 7 bases to trimming and J lost 0 bases, with 4 bases between them. Per germline, CDR1 SSHAT and CDR2 FNYEAQ (reference sequence). The CDR3 is made up of 13 amino acids. Written as DNA, the CDR3 is TGTGCCAGCACCGCCTCTGGGGCCAACGTCCTGACTTTC. This codes for CASTASGANVLTF.

This chain links TRBV30 with TRBJ1-5; 7 positions match TRBD1. This CDR3 contains 15 residues. V was clipped by 0 bases and J by 7 bases; unmatched bases: 9. Germline CDR1 GTSNPN, CDR2 SVGIG (reference sequence). In DNA form, the CDR3 reads TGTGCCTGGAGTGTACTATCAGGGGGGGACCAGCCCCAGCATTTT. This codes for CAWSVLSGGDQPQHF.

The chain has TRBV9 and TRBJ1-4; no clear D gene. This CDR3 has 17 residues. Germline values: CDR1 SGDLS, CDR2 YYNGEE. Trimming pared 2 bases from V and 4 bases from J, leaving 18 bases between. This CDR3 reads CASSVRGAASVNEKLFF. CDR3 DNA: TGTGCCAGCAGCGTCCGGGGTGCCGCCTCTGTTAATGAAAAACTGTTTTTT.

This clone was observed once. This chain uses TRBV6-1 with TRBJ2-3; 8 bases agree with TRBD2. The CDR3 loop spans 14 amino acids. Trimming took 5 bases from V and 4 from J; bases not matched to a gene: 5. CDR1 is MNHNS and CDR2 is SASEGT in the germline V gene. The CDR3 coding sequence is TGTGCCAGCAGTCGGACTAGCCCCCCAGATACGCAGTATTTT. This sequence encodes CASSRTSPPDTQYF.

V gene TRBV5-1 combines with J gene TRBJ2-3, with 7 positions matching TRBD2. This CDR3 spans 16 amino acids. Germline CDR1 and CDR2: SGHRS and YFSETQ. The V segment lost 4 bases and the J segment 1 base; nucleotides outside the gene matches: 9. CDR3 sequence (DNA): TGCGCCAGCAGCCCGGGGAGGGAATGGGGCACAGATACGCAGTATTTT. Translated: CASSPGREWGTDTQYF.

This chain links TRBV15 with TRBJ1-4; D is unclear. Germline loops: CDR1 LNHNV, CDR2 YYDKDF (reference sequence). CDR3 size: 16 residues. V lost 0 bases and J 5 bases, leaving 13 bases between the germline ends. CDR3 bases: TGTGCCACCAGCAGAGATCTGAATGCGGGCAATGAAAAACTGTTTTTT. It codes for CATSRDLNAGNEKLFF.

As regards this clone: This clone may be a read error of a much larger clone one base away. V usage is TRBV6-1 and J usage is TRBJ1-3; 7 bases are shared with TRBD1. Germline V CDR1 and CDR2: MNHNS, SASEGT. The CDR3 extends over 15 amino acids. The junction had 9 bases not matched to a gene; V was cut back by 10 bases and J by 0 bases. The chain's CDR3 is CANRDRDDSGNTIYF. CDR3 DNA: TGTGCCAACCGAGACAGGGACGACTCTGGAAACACCATATATTTT.

On this clone itself: At one end, the junction sequence differs from germline, possibly due to a read error. V usage is TRBV18 and J usage is TRBJ2-7, with TRBD1 identical over 8 bases. The germline gives CDR1 KGHSH, CDR2 LQKENI. This CDR3 contains 16 residues. CDR3 protein: CAGSPYVAGGSYEQYF. DNA of the CDR3: TGTGCCGGCTCACCATATGTGGCAGGGGGCTCTTACGAGCAGTACTTC.

The rearrangement uses TRBV30 and TRBJ2-5, with D maybe TRBD1 (5 bases). V gave up 0 bases and J gave up 5 bases, with 10 bases separating them. CDR1 is GTSNPN and CDR2 is SVGIG in the germline V gene (reference sequence). The CDR3 spans 13 residues. In DNA, the CDR3 is TGTGCCTGGAGTGTACAAGGGGCGGAGACCCAGTACTTC. This encodes CAWSVQGAETQYF.

V is TRBV6-5 and J is TRBJ2-7; D ambiguous. In germline, CDR1 is MNHEY, CDR2 SVGAGI. The CDR3 contains 11 residues. V was trimmed by 0 bases and J by 6 bases, leaving 3 bases between them. DNA of the CDR3: TGTGCCAGCAGTTACTCGTTCGAGCAGTACTTC. Encoded protein: CASSYSFEQYF.

The chain links TRBV30 to TRBJ1-5; the D is unclear. This CDR3 is 14 amino acids long. V was cut by 0 bases and J by 2 bases, with 8 bases left in between. From germline, CDR1 is GTSNPN and CDR2 SVGIG (reference sequence). The CDR3 region has the DNA TGTGCCTGGAGTGTTACGAGGGGCAATCAGCCCCAGCATTTT. Translated: CAWSVTRGNQPQHF.